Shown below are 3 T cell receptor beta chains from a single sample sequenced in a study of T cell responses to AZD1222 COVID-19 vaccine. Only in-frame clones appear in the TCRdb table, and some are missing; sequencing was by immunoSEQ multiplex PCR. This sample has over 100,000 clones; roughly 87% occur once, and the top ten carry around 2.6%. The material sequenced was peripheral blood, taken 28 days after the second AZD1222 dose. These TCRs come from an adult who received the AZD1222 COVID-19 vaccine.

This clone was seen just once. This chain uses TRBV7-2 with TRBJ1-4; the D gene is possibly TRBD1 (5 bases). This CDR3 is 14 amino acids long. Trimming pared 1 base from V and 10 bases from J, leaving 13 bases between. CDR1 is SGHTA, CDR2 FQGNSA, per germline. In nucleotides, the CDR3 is TGTGCCAGCAGCTTAGGCGGGGCAGCCGGAAAACTGTTTTTT. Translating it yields CASSLGGAAGKLFF. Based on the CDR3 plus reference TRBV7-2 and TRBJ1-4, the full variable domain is GAGVSQSPSNKVTEKGKDVELRCDPISGHTALYWYRQSLGQGLEFLIYFQGNSAPDKSGLPSDRFSAERTGGSVSTLTIQRTQQEDSAVYLCASSLGGAAGKLFFGSGTQLSVL.

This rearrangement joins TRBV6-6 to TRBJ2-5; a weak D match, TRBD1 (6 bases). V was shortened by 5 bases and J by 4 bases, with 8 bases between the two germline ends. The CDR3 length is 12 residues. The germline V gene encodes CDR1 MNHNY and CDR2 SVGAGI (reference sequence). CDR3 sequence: CASSGGGETQYF. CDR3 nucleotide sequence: TGTGCCAGCAGTGGGGGCGGAGAGACCCAGTACTTC.

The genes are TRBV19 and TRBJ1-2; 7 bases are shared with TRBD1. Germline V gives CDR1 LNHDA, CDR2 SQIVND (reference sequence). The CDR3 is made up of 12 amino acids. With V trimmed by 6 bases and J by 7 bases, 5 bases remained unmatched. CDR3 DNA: TGTGCCAGTAGCGACAGGGTCGGTGGCTACACCTTC. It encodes CASSDRVGGYTF.